A selection of T cell receptor beta chains follows, all from one sample in a study of vaccination effects on CD4 cells after COVID-19. Sequenced by immunoSEQ multiplex PCR; TCRdb stores in-frame clones only, minus some. The table has roughly 70,000 clones, roughly 79% seen once. Their specific antigens are unknown. The sequenced sample was CD4+ T cells from PBMCs cultured with HCoV-OC43 spike peptides, obtained after COVID-19 vaccination. The receptors stem from a human donor who received a COVID-19 vaccine. CDR3s include the opening cysteine and the closing phenylalanine or tryptophan. The D gene is left open where the match is weak. A clone size is listed for some rows: how often the clone was seen (once, few, many), or a class if it is expanded.

V,D,J,size,DNA,CDR3
TRBV7-2,-,TRBJ2-6,-,TGTGCCAGCAGCTTAGAACGTGGGGCCAACGTCCTGACTTTC,CASSLERGANVLTF
TRBV6-6,-,TRBJ2-3,-,TGTGCCAGCAGTAAACAGGGATGGGGCACAGATACGCAGTATTTT,CASSKQGWGTDTQYF
TRBV2,TRBD1,TRBJ1-1,-,TGTGCCAGCAGTTGGACAGGGCGGACCACTGAAGCTTTCTTT,CASSWTGRTTEAFF
TRBV3-1/TRBV3-2,TRBD2,TRBJ2-5,-,TGTGCCAGCAGCCACCCTTGGGGACTAGCTGGAGAGGAGACCCAGTACTTC,CASSHPWGLAGEETQYF
TRBV6-6,-,TRBJ1-2,-,TGTGCCAGCAGTTTCTACAGAGGCGGCTACACCTTC,CASSFYRGGYTF
TRBV4-1,-,TRBJ1-5,-,TGCGCCAGCAGCCAAGATAGAAGTAGAGGGTTAAATCAGCCCCAGCATTTT,CASSQDRSRGLNQPQHF
TRBV7-2,-,TRBJ1-4,-,TGTGCCAGCAGCTACGTAAATGGGGGCAGGGCGGATGAAAAACTGTTTTTT,CASSYVNGGRADEKLFF
TRBV30,TRBD1,TRBJ1-5,-,TGTGCCTGGAGTCGGATCCGGGACAGGAATCAGCCCCAGCATTTT,CAWSRIRDRNQPQHF
TRBV7-2,TRBD1,TRBJ1-6,-,TGTGCCAGCAGCCACAAACCCGGGACAGGGGAGTTTAATTCACCCCTCCACTTT,CASSHKPGTGEFNSPLHF
TRBV7-9,-,TRBJ1-1,-,TGTGCCAGCAGCTTTAGAGAAACTGAAGCTTTCTTT,CASSFRETEAFF
TRBV4-1,TRBD1,TRBJ1-3,-,TGCGCCAGCAGCCAAGAGGGACAGCGCCGACCAGGAAACACCATATATTTT,CASSQEGQRRPGNTIYF
TRBV5-4,-,TRBJ2-4,-,TGTGCCAGCAGCCTGCGAGGGGCCAAAAACATTCAGTACTTC,CASSLRGAKNIQYF
TRBV19,-,TRBJ1-3,-,TGTGCCAGTAGACTTACTGCTTCTGGAAACACCATATATTTT,CASRLTASGNTIYF
TRBV27,TRBD1,TRBJ2-2,-,TGTGCCAGCAAGAGGACAGGGGCCGGGGAGCTGTTTTTT,CASKRTGAGELFF
TRBV19,-,TRBJ1-5,-,TGTGCCAGTAGTACATGGCAGTTGGTCAATCAGCCCCAGCATTTT,CASSTWQLVNQPQHF
TRBV9,TRBD2,TRBJ2-2,-,TGTGCCAGCAGCGCCGGGACTAGCGGGTACACCGGGGAGCTGTTTTTT,CASSAGTSGYTGELFF
TRBV29-1,TRBD1,TRBJ1-2,-,TGCAGCGTTGGCACAGGGGGCTTCTATGGCTACACCTTC,CSVGTGGFYGYTF
TRBV6-1,-,TRBJ1-6,few,TGTGCCAGCAGTGAAGTTGACTATTCACCCCTCCACTTT,CASSEVDYSPLHF
TRBV25-1,TRBD1,TRBJ2-5,-,TGTGCCAGCAGTGACCTAGACAGGGGGCGACCCCAAGAGACCCAGTACTTC,CASSDLDRGRPQETQYF
TRBV11-2,-,TRBJ2-2,-,TGTGCCAGCAGCTCAATCCAAGCCGGGGAGCTGTTTTTT,CASSSIQAGELFF
TRBV10-3,-,TRBJ1-1,-,TGTGCCATCAGTGATTTGGGTATGACTGAAGCTTTCTTT,CAISDLGMTEAFF
TRBV4-1,-,TRBJ1-2,-,TGCGCCAGCAGCCCTACGAGTAGACCTACTCCCCTTGGCTACACCTTC,CASSPTSRPTPLGYTF
TRBV27,-,TRBJ2-4,once,TGTGCCAGCAGTCCCAAGCCCAGGCTAGCCAAAAACATTCAGTACTTC,CASSPKPRLAKNIQYF
TRBV7-9,TRBD1,TRBJ1-2,-,TGTGCCAGCAGCTCTTTGGGACAGGGATCTTATGGCTACACCTTC,CASSSLGQGSYGYTF
TRBV11-2,-,TRBJ1-1,-,TGTGCCAGCAGCGAGATCGGGCGGGATATTAACACTGAAGCTTTCTTT,CASSEIGRDINTEAFF
TRBV3-1/TRBV3-2,TRBD1,TRBJ1-1,-,TGTGCCAGCAGCTTCCGACAGGGAGTAGGTGAAGCTTTCTTT,CASSFRQGVGEAFF
TRBV6-6,TRBD1,TRBJ1-1,-,TGTGCCAGCAGGGTGACAGGGGGCACTGAAGCTTTCTTT,CASRVTGGTEAFF
TRBV5-5,TRBD2,TRBJ2-3,-,TGTGCCAGCAGCTTGGTAGGGACTAGCGCCCTTCGCTCCAGGGATACGCAGTATTTT,CASSLVGTSALRSRDTQYF
TRBV5-1,TRBD2,TRBJ2-5,-,TGCGCCAGCAGCTCGGGACTAGCGGGGTTTGAGACCCAGTACTTC,CASSSGLAGFETQYF
TRBV19,TRBD1,TRBJ2-5,-,TGTGCCAGTAGTACTCGGACAGGCCAAGAGACCCAGTACTTC,CASSTRTGQETQYF
TRBV18,-,TRBJ1-4,-,TGTGCCAGCTCACCGTTCAGGGAAACTAATGAAAAACTGTTTTTT,CASSPFRETNEKLFF
TRBV10-1,TRBD1,TRBJ1-1,-,TGCGCCAGCAGTGATACCGGGACAGGGCGGACTGAAGCTTTCTTT,CASSDTGTGRTEAFF
TRBV5-1,TRBD1,TRBJ2-5,-,TGCGCCAGCAGCTTGGCGACAGGGGGGCAAGAGACCCAGTACTTC,CASSLATGGQETQYF
TRBV13,-,TRBJ1-2,-,TGTGCCAGCAGCTACCCTGGGCGGGCAGGGAGAGACTATGGCTACACCTTC,CASSYPGRAGRDYGYTF
TRBV3-1/TRBV3-2,-,TRBJ1-2,-,TGTGCCAGCAGCCAAGAGGACTATGGCTACACCTTC,CASSQEDYGYTF